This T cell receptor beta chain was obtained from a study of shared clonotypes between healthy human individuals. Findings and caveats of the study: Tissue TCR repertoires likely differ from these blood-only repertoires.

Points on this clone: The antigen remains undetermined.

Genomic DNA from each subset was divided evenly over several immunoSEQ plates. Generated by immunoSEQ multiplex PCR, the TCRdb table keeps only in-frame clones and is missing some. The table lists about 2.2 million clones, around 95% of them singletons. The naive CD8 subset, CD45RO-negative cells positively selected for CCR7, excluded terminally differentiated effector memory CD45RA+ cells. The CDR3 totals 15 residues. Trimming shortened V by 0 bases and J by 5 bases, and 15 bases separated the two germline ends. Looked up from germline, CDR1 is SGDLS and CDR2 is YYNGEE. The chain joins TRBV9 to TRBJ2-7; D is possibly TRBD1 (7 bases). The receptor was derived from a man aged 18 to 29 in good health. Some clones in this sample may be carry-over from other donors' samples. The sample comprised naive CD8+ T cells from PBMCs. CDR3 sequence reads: CASSVGSGGGNEQYF. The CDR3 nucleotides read TGTGCCAGCAGCGTAGGTTCAGGGGGAGGAAACGAGCAGTACTTC.